This T cell receptor (beta chain) was identified during a study of blood T cell dynamics during melanoma immunotherapy. As for the study in general: Patients with metastatic melanoma got pembrolizumab or nivolumab-ipilimumab as first-line care. Study observations and caveats: Cell-free DNA CDR3 sequences most resembled the immune-effector CD8+ subset, which was also most clonal.

Losses at the gene ends were 5 bases for V and 2 bases for J; bases not matched to a gene: 5. CDR3 length equals 15 residues. The V gene's germline CDR1 is MNHEY and CDR2 SVGAGI. Points on this clone: What it binds is unknown.

Time point: pre-treatment baseline. Samples come from before therapy and from week 3 after the first blockade cycle. No patient had earlier systemic cancer treatment, concurrent immunosuppressants, or another active cancer. Method: immunoSEQ multiplex PCR; TCRdb's copy keeps in-frame clones and lacks some. The sample records more than 350 clones, 65% to 85% being singletons. The rearrangement links TRBV6-5 to TRBJ2-7; 11 positions match TRBD2. The receptor was derived from a human donor with melanoma. The input for sequencing was central memory CD8+ T cells from blood, taken from a patient treated with checkpoint blockade. The CDR3 is CASSSGTSGTYEQYF. CDR3 in DNA: TGTGCCAGCAGTAGCGGGACTAGCGGTACCTACGAGCAGTACTTC.